The next 27 T cell receptor beta chains were all read from a single sample in a study of T cell responses to AZD1222 COVID-19 vaccine. Assay: immunoSEQ multiplex PCR; the TCRdb copy retains only in-frame clones and omits some. There are approximately 190,000 clones in the sample; approximately 93% occur only once, and 0.95% to 1.1% lies in the top ten. The source material was peripheral blood, sampled 28 days after the second AZD1222 dose. The receptors stem from an adult who received the AZD1222 COVID-19 vaccine.

This chain links TRBV5-4 with TRBJ1-4; D is unclear. This CDR3 spans 15 amino acids. Germline values: CDR1 SGHNT, CDR2 YYREEE (reference sequence). Trimming cost V 3 bases and J 4 bases, with 13 bases left between them. The CDR3 here is CASSSGGSHNEKLFF. CDR3 sequence (DNA): TGTGCCAGCAGCTCGGGCGGCAGCCATAATGAAAAACTGTTTTTT.

The chain carries TRBV2 and TRBJ1-3; D unclear. Germline V CDR1 and CDR2: SNHLY, FYNNEI. The V end was cut by 1 base, the J end by 11 bases, with 9 bases between. The CDR3 has 12 amino acids. CDR3 sequence (DNA): TGTGCCAGCAGTGAAGGGGCGCGCCCCATATATTTT. This gives the protein CASSEGARPIYF.

The chain combines TRBV30 with TRBJ2-1; D is possibly TRBD2 (5 bases). V shed 0 bases and J shed 9 bases, with 9 bases lying between them. This CDR3 contains 12 residues. Looked up from germline, CDR1 is GTSNPN and CDR2 is SVGIG (reference sequence). This CDR3 reads CAWSVGLGEQFF. Written as DNA, the CDR3 is TGTGCCTGGAGTGTCGGACTGGGTGAGCAGTTCTTC. The full variable domain, completed using reference TRBV30 and TRBJ2-1, is SQTIHQWPATLVQPVGSPLSLECTVEGTSNPNLYWYRQAAGRGLQLLFYSVGIGQISSEVPQNLSASRPQDRQFILSSKKLLLSDSGFYLCAWSVGLGEQFFGPGTRLTVL.

J is TRBJ2-2 and V is TRBV11-2, with D unresolved. CDR3 length: 11 amino acids. From germline, CDR1 is SGHAT and CDR2 FQNNGV. Trimming shortened V by 7 bases and J by 8 bases, and 8 bases separated the two germline ends. CDR3 nucleotides: TGTGCCAGCATCACGGCTGGGGAGCTGTTTTTT. Translating it yields CASITAGELFF.

V gene TRBV28 combines with J gene TRBJ1-1; the D is unclear. This CDR3 comprises 12 residues. Germline values: CDR1 MDHEN, CDR2 SYDVKM. V was cut by 2 bases and J by 6 bases, with 7 bases left in between. Here the CDR3 reads CASSLGWAEAFF. CDR3 nucleotides: TGTGCCAGCAGTTTAGGCTGGGCTGAAGCTTTCTTT.

This chain links TRBV7-2 with TRBJ2-1, with D perhaps matching TRBD2 (6 bases). Germline lookup yields CDR1 SGHTA and CDR2 FQGNSA. There are 15 residues in the CDR3. V was pared by 6 bases and J by 3 bases, with 15 bases between. This chain's CDR3 is CASRPSSASYNEQFF. The CDR3 bases are TGTGCCAGCAGACCTTCTAGCGCTAGCTACAATGAGCAGTTCTTC.

The chain recombines TRBV10-3 with TRBJ1-1, with a weak D call TRBD1 (5 bases). There are 12 residues in the CDR3. Germline assignment: CDR1 ENHRY and CDR2 SYGVKD. V lost 10 bases, J lost 1 base, and 10 bases lay in between. CDR3 sequence reads: CATQGQNTEAFF. DNA of the CDR3: TGTGCCACGCAGGGTCAGAACACTGAAGCTTTCTTT.

The V call is TRBV28, the J call TRBJ1-5; D is unresolved. Trimming shortened V by 6 bases and J by 2 bases, and 8 bases separated the two germline ends. The length of the CDR3 is 13 residues. The germline V gene has CDR1 MDHEN and CDR2 SYDVKM. This CDR3 reads CASRMSRNQPQHF. In DNA form, the CDR3 reads TGTGCCAGCAGGATGAGTCGCAATCAGCCCCAGCATTTT.

V and J are TRBV3-1 (or the pseudogene TRBV3-2) and TRBJ1-5; TRBD1 is a possible D gene (5 bases). CDR3 length equals 13 residues. Germline V lookup: CDR1 LGHDT, CDR2 YNNKEL (reference sequence). Trimming took 4 bases from V and 5 from J, leaving 9 bases between them. CDR3 sequence reads: CASSPSRDQPQHF. CDR3 coding DNA: TGTGCCAGCAGCCCAAGCAGGGATCAGCCCCAGCATTTT.

The chain couples TRBV11-2 to TRBJ1-1; D is possibly TRBD1 (5 bases). Germline V gives CDR1 SGHAT, CDR2 FQNNGV. V gave up 1 base and J gave up 4 bases, with 13 bases separating them. CDR3 size: 15 residues. The CDR3 protein is CASSLASRGGTEAFF. The CDR3 DNA reads as TGTGCCAGCAGCTTAGCCTCTCGGGGCGGCACTGAAGCTTTCTTT.

V and J are TRBV25-1 and TRBJ2-7, with 7 bases aligning to TRBD1. CDR3 length equals 12 residues. The V gene's germline CDR1 is MGHDK and CDR2 SYGVNS. V gave up 8 bases and J gave up 2 bases; unmatched junction bases: 3. CDR3 loop: CASGTVPYEQYF. DNA of the CDR3: TGTGCCAGCGGGACAGTTCCCTACGAGCAGTACTTC.

CDR3 bases: TGTGCCAGCAGCCCGGCTGACCCCTACGAGCAGTACTTC. It specifies CASSPADPYEQYF. V and J are TRBV3-1 (or the pseudogene TRBV3-2) and TRBJ2-7; D is ambiguous. Trimming cost V 4 bases and J 2 bases, with 9 bases left between them. This CDR3 region has 13 residues. The V gene's germline CDR1 is LGHDT and CDR2 YNNKEL (reference sequence).

The rearrangement links TRBV29-1 to TRBJ2-7; 8 bases agree with TRBD1. V was pared by 6 bases and J by 5 bases, with 6 bases of the junction left unmatched. Germline values: CDR1 SQVTM, CDR2 ANQGSEA. The CDR3 is made up of 12 amino acids. DNA for the CDR3: TGCAGCGTCGATGCACAGGGGGACGAGCAGTACTTC. Amino acid sequence: CSVDAQGDEQYF.

The chain carries TRBV12-3 or TRBV12-4 and TRBJ1-6; tentatively, D is TRBD1 (5 bases). V shed 9 bases and J shed 6 bases, with 12 bases lying between them. The CDR3 extends over 13 amino acids. The CDR3 nucleotides are TGTGCCAGAGAGGGCAGGGCTAATTCACCCCTCCACTTT. It specifies CAREGRANSPLHF.

CDR3: CASSLDGVAEAFF. As DNA, the CDR3 is TGTGCCAGCAGCTTAGACGGGGTAGCTGAAGCTTTCTTT. The rearrangement uses TRBV7-2 and TRBJ1-1; D remains unclear. V gave up 1 base and J gave up 6 bases, with 9 bases separating them. This CDR3 comprises 13 residues. Germline V gene data show CDR1 as SGHTA and CDR2 as FQGNSA.

This clone occurred a few times. The chain carries TRBV10-3 and TRBJ1-2; D unresolved. The CDR3 is 15 amino acids. CDR1 and CDR2 (germline): ENHRY, SYGVKD. V was trimmed by 6 bases and J by 4 bases, leaving 18 bases between them. CDR3 protein: CAIRSTDVAAYGYTF. The CDR3 coding sequence is TGTGCCATCAGGTCAACGGACGTAGCAGCCTATGGCTACACCTTC.

The V gene is TRBV7-2, the J gene TRBJ1-6; D unclear. The CDR3 loop spans 15 amino acids. V was pared by 5 bases and J by 10 bases, with 18 bases between. Germline V CDR1 and CDR2: SGHTA, FQGNSA. CDR3 residues: CASSAQGLIGSPLHF. The CDR3, as DNA: TGTGCCAGCAGCGCCCAAGGCCTTATTGGGTCACCCCTCCACTTT.

This chain joins TRBV6-5 and TRBJ1-5; 8 positions agree with TRBD1. Looked up from germline, CDR1 is MNHEY and CDR2 is SVGAGI. This CDR3 spans 16 amino acids. V lost 0 bases to trimming and J lost 3 bases; unmatched junction nucleotides: 4. CDR3 loop: CASSYSDRGLNQPQHF. In nucleotides, the CDR3 is TGTGCCAGCAGTTACTCCGACAGGGGCCTCAATCAGCCCCAGCATTTT.

This clone has just one count. V and J are TRBV5-4 and TRBJ1-2; no clear D. Germline values: CDR1 SGHNT, CDR2 YYREEE (reference sequence). V was shortened by 1 base and J by 2 bases, with 9 bases between the two germline ends. CDR3 length: 14 amino acids. Here the CDR3 DNA reads TGTGCCAGCAGCTTGTGGCAGCCGAACTATGGCTACACCTTC. Translating gives CASSLWQPNYGYTF. Drawing the rest from reference TRBV5-4 and TRBJ1-2, the complete variable domain is ETGVTQSPTHLIKTRGQQVTLRCSSQSGHNTVSWYQQALGQGPQFIFQYYREEENGRGNFPPRFSGLQFPNYSSELNVNALELDDSALYLCASSLWQPNYGYTFGSGTRLTVV.

V gene TRBV5-1 combines with J gene TRBJ2-5; D possibly matches TRBD1 or TRBD2 (6 bases each). This CDR3 region has 18 residues. V was cut by 3 bases and J by 3 bases, with 24 bases left in between. From germline, CDR1 is SGHRS and CDR2 YFSETQ. CDR3 amino acids: CASSWGLLIAEKKETQYF. In nucleotides, the CDR3 is TGCGCCAGCAGCTGGGGGCTGCTAATAGCGGAGAAGAAAGAGACCCAGTACTTC.

DNA of the CDR3: TGTGCCAGTAGCCCGCGGGCAGGGGTGGGAAACACCATATATTTT. It is translated as CASSPRAGVGNTIYF. The V gene is TRBV19, the J gene TRBJ1-3; tentative D call: TRBD1 (6 bases). The CDR3 covers 15 residues. Trimming removed 6 bases from V and 4 bases from J, with 16 bases in between. The germline gives CDR1 LNHDA, CDR2 SQIVND (reference sequence). Based on the CDR3 plus reference TRBV19 and TRBJ1-3, the full variable domain is DGGITQSPKYLFRKEGQNVTLSCEQNLNHDAMYWYRQDPGQGLRLIYYSQIVNDFQKGDIAEGYSVSREKKESFPLTVTSAQKNPTAFYLCASSPRAGVGNTIYFGEGSWLTVV.

The chain has TRBV19 and TRBJ1-1, with D possibly being TRBD1 (5 bases). This CDR3 is built from 17 residues. Trimming shortened V by 2 bases and J by 4 bases, and 20 bases separated the two germline ends. CDR1 and CDR2 from the germline V gene are LNHDA and SQIVND (reference sequence). Here the CDR3 reads CASSIRPAGRVGTEAFF. The CDR3 nucleotides are TGTGCCAGTAGTATACGTCCGGCAGGGCGGGTTGGCACTGAAGCTTTCTTT.

The chain uses TRBV29-1 and TRBJ1-2; D remains ambiguous. Trimming shortened V by 5 bases and J by 8 bases, and 12 bases separated the two germline ends. There are 11 residues in the CDR3. Germline V gene sequence: CDR1 SQVTM, CDR2 ANQGSEA. The CDR3 DNA sequence: TGCAGCGTTCGGACCAACGGGGGCTACACCTTC. This translates into CSVRTNGGYTF.

J is TRBJ1-1 and V is TRBV10-3; a weak D match, TRBD1 (6 bases). V shed 3 bases and J shed 6 bases, with 8 bases lying between them. The CDR3 covers 12 residues. Germline assignment: CDR1 ENHRY and CDR2 SYGVKD. The DNA for the CDR3 is TGTGCCATCAGTGATTGGGGGCCTGAAGCTTTCTTT. Its translation is CAISDWGPEAFF.

This clone has only a few counts. The J gene is TRBJ1-4, the V gene TRBV15; 7 bases match TRBD1. V was pared by 0 bases and J by 8 bases, with 0 bases of the junction left unmatched. This CDR3 spans 13 amino acids. Germline V gives CDR1 LNHNV, CDR2 YYDKDF (reference sequence). For the CDR3, the DNA is TGTGCCACCAGCAGAGACAGGGGGGAAAAACTGTTTTTT. Amino acids: CATSRDRGEKLFF. Together with reference TRBV15 and TRBJ1-4, the CDR3 gives the full variable domain: DAMVIQNPRYQVTQFGKPVTLSCSQTLNHNVMYWYQQKSSQAPKLLFHYYDKDFNNEADTPDNFQSRRPNTSFCFLDIRSPGLGDTAMYLCATSRDRGEKLFFGSGTQLSVL.

The CDR3 is CASSLDQVSPLHF. Here the CDR3 DNA reads TGTGCCAGCAGCTTAGATCAAGTGTCACCCCTCCACTTT. This rearrangement joins TRBV11-3 to TRBJ1-6, with unresolved D. The germline V gene has CDR1 SGHNT and CDR2 YENEEA. This CDR3 has 13 residues. V lost 0 bases and J lost 10, with 7 bases in between.

V and J are TRBV7-8 and TRBJ1-3; no clear D. Germline CDR1 and CDR2: SGHVS and FQNEAQ. This CDR3 has 16 residues. The ends were cut back, 1 base at V and 0 bases at J, with 10 bases in the middle. The CDR3 sequence is CASSLDGPGSGNTIYF. The CDR3 region has the DNA TGTGCCAGCAGCTTAGACGGGCCAGGCTCTGGAAACACCATATATTTT.